A single sample gave rise to the 15 T cell receptor beta chains below, sequenced in a study of blood T cell repertoires in COVID-19 (dated by TCRdb to about 2020). The library relied on the immunoSEQ multiplex PCR assay. Held by TCRdb, this immuneACCESS table contains in-frame sequences only and omits some clones. Under half of the omission traces to an unresolved V gene where checked; the cause of the rest is unknown. This sample lists 240,000 or so clones; 86% were detected once. Of the sample, 6.2% falls within the top ten clones. The sample comprised peripheral blood. The receptors stem from a man in his fifties or sixties with acute or convalescent COVID-19.

This sequence joins TRBV7-2 and TRBJ1-2, with TRBD1 matching 11 bases. V shed 5 bases, J shed 8 bases, and the junction held 7 bases outside the gene matches. CDR1 and CDR2 (germline): SGHTA, FQGNSA. The CDR3 contains 14 residues. CDR3 nucleotides: TGTGCCAGCAGCGCCCAAGGACAGGGGGCAGGCTACACCTTC. This codes for CASSAQGQGAGYTF.

The CDR3 DNA reads TGTGCCAGTAGTAGCATACAGGGGGGGTCCGGGGAGCTGTTTTTT. Its protein is CASSSIQGGSGELFF. This rearrangement joins TRBV19 to TRBJ2-2, with D possibly being TRBD1 (8 bases). The CDR3 consists of 15 residues. The germline V and J ends were trimmed by 4 bases and 6 bases, with 15 bases remaining between them. CDR1 is LNHDA and CDR2 is SQIVND in the germline V gene (reference sequence).

V and J are TRBV23-1 and TRBJ1-1; TRBD1 matches at 10 bases. TRBV23-1 is placed among ORFs of uncertain function. Trimming at V came to 0 bases and at J to 5 bases, leaving 3 bases not matched to a gene. This CDR3 is built from 15 residues. CDR3 sequence: CASSQSGTGETEAFF. CDR3 DNA sequence: TGCGCCAGCAGTCAATCGGGGACAGGGGAAACTGAAGCTTTCTTT.

This clone was detected only once. V is TRBV15 and J is TRBJ1-5; 12 nucleotides match TRBD1. This CDR3 is built from 16 residues. Per the germline V gene, CDR1 is LNHNV and CDR2 is YYDKDF (reference sequence). J gave up 7 bases and V 1 base, and 5 bases lay outside the gene matches. CDR3 nucleotide sequence: TGTGCCACCAGCAGAGGGGGACAGGGGGCCGGGCAGCCCCAGCATTTT. Amino acid sequence: CATSRGGQGAGQPQHF.

The V gene is TRBV28, the J gene TRBJ1-5; 9 bases agree with TRBD1. V shed 6 bases, J shed 5 bases, and the junction held 8 bases outside the gene matches. CDR3 length equals 15 residues. The germline gives CDR1 MDHEN, CDR2 SYDVKM. Here the CDR3 DNA reads TGTGCCAGCAGCGGGGGACAGGGAGTCCATCAGCCCCAGCATTTT. The encoded protein is CASSGGQGVHQPQHF.

V gene TRBV11-3 combines with J gene TRBJ2-7; TRBD1 matches at 10 bases. CDR1 SGHNT and CDR2 YENEEA come from the germline V gene. V shed 5 bases and J 3 bases; nucleotides not matched to a gene: 22. The CDR3 is 20 residues long. For the CDR3, the DNA is TGTGCCAGCAGCGCCGACAGGGGGCGAGGTTATCAGGCGGAGTTCTACGAGCAGTACTTC. Protein product: CASSADRGRGYQAEFYEQYF. Full variable domain (remainder filled in from reference TRBV11-3 and TRBJ2-7): EAGVVQSPRYKIIEKKQPVAFWCNPISGHNTLYWYLQNLGQGPELLIRYENEEAVDDSQLPKDRFSAERLKGVDSTLKIQPAELGDSAVYLCASSADRGRGYQAEFYEQYFGPGTRLTVT.

The chain has TRBV9 and TRBJ2-7; 7 bases are shared with TRBD2. CDR3 length equals 15 residues. Germline lookup yields CDR1 SGDLS and CDR2 YYNGEE. After removal of 0 bases from V and 2 bases from J, the junction contained 5 bases not matched to a gene. The CDR3: CASSVALAAPYEQYF. In nucleotides, the CDR3 is TGTGCCAGCAGCGTAGCTCTAGCGGCACCCTACGAGCAGTACTTC. Based on the CDR3 plus reference TRBV9 and TRBJ2-7, the full variable domain is DSGVTQTPKHLITATGQRVTLRCSPRSGDLSVYWYQQSLDQGLQFLIQYYNGEERAKGNILERFSAQQFPDLHSELNLSSLELGDSALYFCASSVALAAPYEQYFGPGTRLTVT.

V gene TRBV11-3 combines with J gene TRBJ1-4; 11 nucleotides match TRBD1. Germline loops: CDR1 SGHNT, CDR2 YENEEA. With V trimmed by 8 bases and J by 7 bases, 12 bases remained unmatched. This CDR3 spans 16 amino acids. DNA of the CDR3: TGTGCCAGCGGCGGGACAGGGGGTGTCAGAGGTGAAAAACTGTTTTTT. Translated: CASGGTGGVRGEKLFF. Supplemented by reference TRBV11-3 and TRBJ1-4, the full variable domain reads EAGVVQSPRYKIIEKKQPVAFWCNPISGHNTLYWYLQNLGQGPELLIRYENEEAVDDSQLPKDRFSAERLKGVDSTLKIQPAELGDSAVYLCASGGTGGVRGEKLFFGSGTQLSVL.

The rearrangement uses TRBV4-3 and TRBJ2-3; TRBD2 matches 9 bases. With V trimmed by 4 bases and J by 2 bases, 13 bases remained unmatched. The CDR3 has 18 residues. The V gene's germline CDR1 is LGHNA and CDR2 YSLEER. The CDR3 protein is CASSLGASGTLNTDTQYF. The CDR3 DNA is TGCGCCAGCAGCCTGGGGGCTAGCGGGACTTTAAACACAGATACGCAGTATTTT.

V gene TRBV5-4 combines with J gene TRBJ1-6; TRBD1 agrees at 11 bases. Germline CDR1 reads SGHNT; CDR2 reads YYREEE (reference sequence). CDR3 size: 17 residues. V was clipped by 6 bases and J by 0 bases; unmatched bases: 5. CDR3 in amino acids: CASKDRGPSSYNSPLHF. In nucleotides, the CDR3 is TGTGCCAGCAAGGACAGGGGGCCGAGCTCCTATAATTCACCCCTCCACTTT.

The chain employs TRBV7-9 and TRBJ2-2, with 9 bases aligning to TRBD1. This CDR3 has 18 amino acids. V gave up 4 bases and J gave up 7 bases; unmatched junction bases: 16. The germline V gene has CDR1 SEHNR and CDR2 FQNEAQ (reference sequence). For the CDR3, the DNA is TGTGCCAGCAGCTCAGTGAGGGTCTACCGGGACAGGGTCGGGGAGCTGTTTTTT. This translates into CASSSVRVYRDRVGELFF. The variable domain in full, completed from reference TRBV7-9 and TRBJ2-2, reads DTGVSQNPRHKITKRGQNVTFRCDPISEHNRLYWYRQTLGQGPEFLTYFQNEAQLEKSRLLSDRFSAERPKGSFSTLEIQRTEQGDSAMYLCASSSVRVYRDRVGELFFGEGSRLTVL.

The chain has TRBV6-5 and TRBJ2-3; D might be TRBD1 (6 bases). V shed 10 bases and J shed 2 bases, with 10 bases lying between them. Germline values: CDR1 MNHEY, CDR2 SVGAGI. The CDR3 is 12 residues long. CDR3 region: CATNRDTDTQYF. CDR3 coding DNA: TGTGCCACCAACAGGGACACAGATACGCAGTATTTT.

This clone was seen a few times. This chain joins TRBV15 and TRBJ2-3, with D perhaps matching TRBD1 (6 bases). The CDR3 extends over 14 amino acids. CDR1 and CDR2 (germline): LNHNV, YYDKDF (reference sequence). V was clipped by 5 bases and J by 0 bases, with 9 bases between them. For the CDR3, the DNA is TGTGCCACCAGCTTTAGGGGGAGCACAGATACGCAGTATTTT. It codes for CATSFRGSTDTQYF.

V is TRBV20-1 and J is TRBJ2-7; 7 nucleotides align to TRBD2. Unmatched junction bases numbered 3, after V lost 3 bases and J lost 1 base. The length of the CDR3 is 13 residues. CDR1 and CDR2 from the germline V gene are DFQATT and SNEGSKA (reference sequence). The CDR3 nucleotides read TGCAGTGCTAGTTGGCGGGAGTCCTACGAGCAGTACTTC. Protein product: CSASWRESYEQYF.

This chain uses TRBV11-3 with TRBJ2-7; the D gene is possibly TRBD1 (5 bases). V dropped 1 base and J dropped 7 bases, with 14 bases sitting between them. This CDR3 is built from 14 residues. Germline CDR1 and CDR2: SGHNT and YENEEA. The CDR3 protein is CASSLVRGNREQYF. The DNA for the CDR3 is TGTGCCAGCAGCTTAGTGAGAGGTAACAGGGAGCAGTACTTC.